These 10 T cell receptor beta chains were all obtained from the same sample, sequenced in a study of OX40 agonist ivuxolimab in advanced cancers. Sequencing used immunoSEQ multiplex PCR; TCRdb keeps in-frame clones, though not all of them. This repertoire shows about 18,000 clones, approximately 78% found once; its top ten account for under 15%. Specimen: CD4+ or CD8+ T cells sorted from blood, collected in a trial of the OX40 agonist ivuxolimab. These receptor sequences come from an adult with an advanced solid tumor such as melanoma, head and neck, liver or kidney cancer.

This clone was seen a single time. The DNA for the CDR3 is TGTGCCAGCAGTTATGCGGGGGGGCCTTCCTACGAGCAGTACTTC. Its protein is CASSYAGGPSYEQYF. The chain employs TRBV5-4 and TRBJ2-7, with TRBD2 matching over 9 bases. V gave up 5 bases and J gave up 1 base; unmatched junction bases: 7. Germline CDR1 SGHNT, CDR2 YYREEE (reference sequence). This CDR3 is 15 amino acids long.

The CDR3 DNA reads as TGTGCCAGCAGCCAAGAGGCAGTGAACACCGGGGAGCTGTTTTTT. This gives the protein CASSQEAVNTGELFF. The J gene is TRBJ2-2, the V gene TRBV4-2; unclear D gene. In germline, CDR1 is LGHNA, CDR2 YNFKEQ. CDR3 size: 15 residues. The V and J ends lost 0 bases and 1 base respectively, with 6 bases between them.

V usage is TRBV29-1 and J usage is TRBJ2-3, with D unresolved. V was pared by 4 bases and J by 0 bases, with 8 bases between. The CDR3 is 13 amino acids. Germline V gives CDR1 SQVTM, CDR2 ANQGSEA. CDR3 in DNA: TGCAGCGTTGCCACGGATAGCACAGATACGCAGTATTTT. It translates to CSVATDSTDTQYF.

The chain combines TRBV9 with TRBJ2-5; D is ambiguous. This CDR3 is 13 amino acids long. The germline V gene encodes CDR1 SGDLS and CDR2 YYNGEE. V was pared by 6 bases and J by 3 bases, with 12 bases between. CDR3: CASNIVGEETQYF. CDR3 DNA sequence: TGTGCCAGCAACATCGTGGGTGAAGAGACCCAGTACTTC.

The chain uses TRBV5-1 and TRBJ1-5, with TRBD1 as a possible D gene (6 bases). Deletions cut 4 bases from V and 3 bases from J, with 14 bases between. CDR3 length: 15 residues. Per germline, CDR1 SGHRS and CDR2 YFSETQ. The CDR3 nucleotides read TGCGCCAGCAGCCTCGGACAGTCCCTCAATCAGCCCCAGCATTTT. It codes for CASSLGQSLNQPQHF.

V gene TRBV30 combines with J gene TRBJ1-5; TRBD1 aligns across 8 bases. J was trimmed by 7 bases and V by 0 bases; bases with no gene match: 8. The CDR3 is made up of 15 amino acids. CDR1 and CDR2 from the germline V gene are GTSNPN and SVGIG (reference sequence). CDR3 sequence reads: CAWSVGQGAGQPQHF. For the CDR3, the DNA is TGTGCCTGGAGTGTGGGTCAGGGGGCCGGGCAGCCCCAGCATTTT.

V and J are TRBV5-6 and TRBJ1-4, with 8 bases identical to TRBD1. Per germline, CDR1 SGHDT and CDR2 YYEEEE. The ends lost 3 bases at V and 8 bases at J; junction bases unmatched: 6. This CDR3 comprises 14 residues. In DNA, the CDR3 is TGTGCCAGCAGCTGGACAGGGAGGGGAGAAAAACTGTTTTTT. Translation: CASSWTGRGEKLFF.

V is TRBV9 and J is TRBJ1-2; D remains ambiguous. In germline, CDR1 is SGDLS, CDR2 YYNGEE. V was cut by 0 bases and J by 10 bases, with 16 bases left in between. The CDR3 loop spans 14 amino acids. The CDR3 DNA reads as TGTGCCAGCAGCGTAGATACAAACCCCTATTACTACACCTTC. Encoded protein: CASSVDTNPYYYTF.

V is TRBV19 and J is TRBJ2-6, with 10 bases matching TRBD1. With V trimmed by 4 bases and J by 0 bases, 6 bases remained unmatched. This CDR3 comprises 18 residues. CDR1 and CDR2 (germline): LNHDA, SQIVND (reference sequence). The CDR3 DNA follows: TGTGCCAGTAGTACCCGGGACAGGGGTTACTCTGGGGCCAACGTCCTGACTTTC. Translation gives CASSTRDRGYSGANVLTF.

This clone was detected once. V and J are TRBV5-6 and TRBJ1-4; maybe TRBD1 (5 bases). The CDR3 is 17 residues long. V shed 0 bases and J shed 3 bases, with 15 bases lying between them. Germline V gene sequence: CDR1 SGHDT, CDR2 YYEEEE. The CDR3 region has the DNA TGTGCCAGCAGCTTGGGGAGAGCCTGGGGGGCTAATGAAAAACTGTTTTTT. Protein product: CASSLGRAWGANEKLFF.